The 15 T cell receptor beta chains below were found in one sample sequenced in a study of T cell responses to AZD1222 COVID-19 vaccine. TCRdb's table, derived via immunoSEQ multiplex PCR, lists solely in-frame clones and lacks some. The profile shows 99,000 or so clones, over 85% of them singletons. This specimen was peripheral blood, taken on day 0 of AZD1222 vaccination. The receptors stem from an adult in good health.

The chain combines TRBV5-1 with TRBJ2-2; D not certain. The CDR3 runs 15 residues. V lost 3 bases and J lost 5, with 14 bases in between. CDR1 SGHRS and CDR2 YFSETQ come from the germline V gene. The CDR3 coding sequence is TGCGCCAGCAGCTCGAACCCGGTTGGTACCGGGGAGCTGTTTTTT. This codes for CASSSNPVGTGELFF.

This clone was seen a single time. The chain uses TRBV2 and TRBJ2-1; no definite D call. V lost 8 bases and J lost 1, with 12 bases in between. This CDR3 region has 14 residues. CDR1 and CDR2 from the germline V gene are SNHLY and FYNNEI. This CDR3 reads CASGEWGSYNEQFF. CDR3 bases: TGTGCCAGCGGAGAGTGGGGTTCCTACAATGAGCAGTTCTTC.

The rearrangement links TRBV18 to TRBJ1-1; no definite D call. V shed 4 bases and J shed 0 bases, with 6 bases lying between them. The CDR3 is 13 amino acids. Germline CDR1 reads KGHSH; CDR2 reads LQKENI. Here the CDR3 DNA reads TGTGCCAGCTCACAGGCGGTGAACACTGAAGCTTTCTTT. This codes for CASSQAVNTEAFF.

V and J are TRBV5-6 and TRBJ1-2, with 9 bases that match TRBD1. The CDR3 contains 15 residues. J gave up 4 bases and V 0 bases, and 4 bases lay outside the gene matches. Germline V gene lookup returns CDR1 SGHDT and CDR2 YYEEEE. DNA for the CDR3: TGTGCCAGCAGCTTGGCCCTGACAGGGGGCTATGGCTACACCTTC. Translated, it gives CASSLALTGGYGYTF.

The chain carries TRBV12-3 or TRBV12-4 and TRBJ2-1; TRBD1 or TRBD2 may be the D gene (6 bases each). CDR3 length equals 12 residues. V was clipped by 3 bases and J by 15 bases, with 15 bases between them. Here the CDR3 DNA reads TGTGCCAGCAGTTTGGAGGGGGACCACGGGTTCTTC. The encoded protein is CASSLEGDHGFF.

This sequence joins TRBV3-1 (or the pseudogene TRBV3-2) and TRBJ2-3; D may match TRBD1 or TRBD2 (5 bases each). This CDR3 is built from 14 residues. The germline V gene encodes CDR1 LGHDT and CDR2 YNNKEL (reference sequence). Trimming shortened V by 4 bases and J by 11 bases, and 19 bases separated the two germline ends. The CDR3 DNA is TGTGCCAGCAGCCGGGGGACGGGCGGCGCGGGGCAGTATTTT. The encoded protein is CASSRGTGGAGQYF.

CDR3 DNA: TGTGCCAGCAGTTCCGGACAGTCCTACGAGCAGTACTTC. This codes for CASSSGQSYEQYF. The chain combines TRBV5-6 with TRBJ2-7, with a tentative D call TRBD1 (6 bases). Trimming shortened V by 5 bases and J by 1 base, and 10 bases separated the two germline ends. From germline, CDR1 is SGHDT and CDR2 YYEEEE. This CDR3 is built from 13 residues.

The chain carries TRBV6-5 and TRBJ2-5; either TRBD1 or TRBD2 may supply D (6 bases each). The ends were cut back, 5 bases at V and 4 bases at J, with 14 bases in the middle. CDR3 length: 14 amino acids. The V gene's germline CDR1 is MNHEY and CDR2 SVGAGI. CDR3 DNA sequence: TGTGCCAGCAGTCCACGGGGGCCGCTAGAGACCCAGTACTTC. Its protein product is CASSPRGPLETQYF.

V is TRBV2 and J is TRBJ1-2; D unclear. There are 15 residues in the CDR3. Germline CDR1 is SNHLY and CDR2 is FYNNEI. Trimming pared 7 bases from V and 0 bases from J, leaving 15 bases between. Here the CDR3 reads CASTIREHSNYGYTF. In DNA, the CDR3 is TGTGCCAGCACCATAAGGGAGCATTCTAACTATGGCTACACCTTC.

V usage is TRBV7-2 and J usage is TRBJ2-2; 7 bases map to TRBD2. The germline CDR1 and CDR2 sequences are SGHTA and FQGNSA. There are 16 residues in the CDR3. The V and J ends lost 0 bases and 5 bases, in that order; junction bases with no gene match: 6. The DNA of the CDR3 is TGTGCCAGCAGCTTAGCGGCCGGGGGAGGGACCGGGGAGCTGTTTTTT. Amino acid sequence: CASSLAAGGGTGELFF.

The genes are TRBV5-4 and TRBJ1-2; D remains unclear. Trimming left V 2 bases short and J 3 bases short, with 8 bases between. The germline CDR1 and CDR2 sequences are SGHNT and YYREEE (reference sequence). The CDR3 runs to 13 residues. This CDR3 is CASSFLTDYGYTF. The CDR3 DNA follows: TGTGCCAGCAGCTTCTTGACGGACTATGGCTACACCTTC.

Only one count was recorded for this clone. The chain recombines TRBV5-1 with TRBJ1-1; 12 nucleotides align to TRBD1. Germline assignment: CDR1 SGHRS and CDR2 YFSETQ. This CDR3 has 16 amino acids. J was trimmed by 4 bases and V by 5 bases; bases with no gene match: 9. The CDR3 sequence is CASRVAAGQGATEAFF. Here the CDR3 DNA reads TGCGCCAGCAGGGTTGCGGCGGGACAGGGGGCCACTGAAGCTTTCTTT.

This chain links TRBV2 with TRBJ1-5; D may be TRBD1 (5 bases). Germline CDR1 and CDR2: SNHLY and FYNNEI. This CDR3 has 15 residues. The ends were cut back, 1 base at V and 0 bases at J, with 7 bases in the middle. The CDR3 sequence is CASSEDGASNQPQHF. For the CDR3, the DNA is TGTGCCAGCAGTGAAGATGGGGCTAGCAATCAGCCCCAGCATTTT.

This chain connects TRBV13 to TRBJ2-7; D not resolved. V was cut by 8 bases and J by 0 bases, with 8 bases left in between. In germline, CDR1 is PRHDT, CDR2 FYEKMQ (reference sequence). The CDR3 length is 12 residues. In DNA, the CDR3 is TGTGCCAGCGGTCGGAACTCCTACGAGCAGTACTTC. The encoded protein is CASGRNSYEQYF. The full variable domain, completed using reference TRBV13 and TRBJ2-7, is AAGVIQSPRHLIKEKRETATLKCYPIPRHDTVYWYQQGPGQDPQFLISFYEKMQSDKGSIPDRFSAQQFSDYHSELNMSSLELGDSALYFCASGRNSYEQYFGPGTRLTVT.

CDR3: CASSLGLAANTGELFF. The CDR3 DNA reads as TGTGCCAGCAGTCTCGGACTAGCGGCGAACACCGGGGAGCTGTTTTTT. V and J are TRBV19 and TRBJ2-2; 10 nucleotides agree with TRBD2. Germline CDR1 reads LNHDA; CDR2 reads SQIVND (reference sequence). CDR3 length: 16 residues. The J segment lost 0 bases and the V segment lost 9 bases, leaving 7 bases of the junction unmatched. The full variable domain, its missing parts supplied by reference TRBV19 and TRBJ2-2, is DGGITQSPKYLFRKEGQNVTLSCEQNLNHDAMYWYRQDPGQGLRLIYYSQIVNDFQKGDIAEGYSVSREKKESFPLTVTSAQKNPTAFYLCASSLGLAANTGELFFGEGSRLTVL.